This T cell receptor beta chain was retrieved from a study of cytomegalovirus exposure and HLA in healthy donors. The length of the CDR3 is 17 residues. CDR1 SGHTA and CDR2 FQGTGA come from the germline V gene. Trimming cost V 1 base and J 3 bases, with 16 bases left between them. The study's findings and limits: An analysis that was carried out later associated 15,000 to 20,000 TCR beta sequences with HLA alleles at 0.05 false discovery rate. On later analysis, the bulk of CMV-associated TCR beta chains appeared to be HLA-restricted. Association of a missense DCLRE1C variant with TCR beta V- and J-gene trimming was reported in a later analysis.

A note on this clone: Antigen unknown.

PCR primers comprised 60 Vbeta and 13 Jbeta primers. Only in-frame clones appear in the TCRdb table, and some are missing; sequencing was by immunoSEQ multiplex PCR. The sample carries 130,000 or so clones, approximately 80% recorded once. Sequenced: PBMCs. The receptor was isolated from a woman aged 18-35 years in good health and CMV-seropositive. The J gene is TRBJ2-1, the V gene TRBV7-3; no clear D. CDR3 loop: CASSLNPPGYNYNEQFF. DNA of the CDR3: TGTGCCAGCAGCTTAAACCCCCCGGGTTATAACTACAATGAGCAGTTCTTC.